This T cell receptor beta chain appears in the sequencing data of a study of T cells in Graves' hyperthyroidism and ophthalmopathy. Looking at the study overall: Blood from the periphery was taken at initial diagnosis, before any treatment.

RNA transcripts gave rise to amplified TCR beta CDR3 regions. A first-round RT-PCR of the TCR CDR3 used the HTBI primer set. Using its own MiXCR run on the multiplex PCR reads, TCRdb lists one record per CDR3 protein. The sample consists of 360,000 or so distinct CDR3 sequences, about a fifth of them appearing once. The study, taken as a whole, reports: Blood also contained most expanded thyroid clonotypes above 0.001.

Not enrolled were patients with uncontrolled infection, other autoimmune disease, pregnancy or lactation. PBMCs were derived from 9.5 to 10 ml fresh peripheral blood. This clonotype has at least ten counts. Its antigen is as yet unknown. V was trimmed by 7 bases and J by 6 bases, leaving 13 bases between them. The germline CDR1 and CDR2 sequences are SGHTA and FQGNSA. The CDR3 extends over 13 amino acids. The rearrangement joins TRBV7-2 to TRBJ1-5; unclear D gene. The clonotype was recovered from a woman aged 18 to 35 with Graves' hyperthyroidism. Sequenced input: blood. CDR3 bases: TGTGCCAGCACCCTAGTGGTGGGTCAGCCCCAGCATTTT. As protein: CASTLVVGQPQHF.